This entry lists 6 T cell receptor beta chains sequenced from one sample in a study of PD-1 blockade in classical Hodgkin lymphoma. Profiling relied on immunoSEQ multiplex PCR, and the TCRdb table lists in-frame clones only, not all of them. The repertoire holds roughly 50,000 clones, with roughly 86% as singletons. Regarding time point: cycle 4 day 1 (C4D1), after less than seven weeks of nivolumab. Every one of the patients relapsed after autologous stem cell transplantation (brentuximab vedotin exposure was variable). The source was peripheral blood mononuclear cells (PBMCs), collected before the fourth cycle of nivolumab. The receptors here all came from a human donor with classical Hodgkin lymphoma.

The chain couples TRBV2 to TRBJ1-3; D uncertain. Germline assignment: CDR1 SNHLY and CDR2 FYNNEI. CDR3 length equals 14 residues. The ends were cut back, 4 bases at V and 0 bases at J, with 7 bases in the middle. The CDR3 protein is CASSAGNSGNTIYF. In DNA form, the CDR3 reads TGTGCCAGCAGTGCCGGTAACTCTGGAAACACCATATATTTT.

This clone is a singleton in its sample. The CDR3 region is CAISESGGYTGELFF. The CDR3 bases are TGTGCCATCAGTGAGTCCGGGGGGTACACCGGGGAGCTGTTTTTT. The chain joins TRBV10-3 to TRBJ2-2, with 7 bases matching TRBD2. CDR3 length: 15 residues. Germline loops: CDR1 ENHRY, CDR2 SYGVKD. J was trimmed by 3 bases and V by 0 bases; bases with no gene match: 1.

The rearrangement links TRBV13 to TRBJ2-1, with D unclear. Germline-derived CDR1 and CDR2 are PRHDT and FYEKMQ (reference sequence). The CDR3 has 15 amino acids. Trimming stripped 0 bases from V and 4 bases from J, with 10 bases between. CDR3: CASSLGRGRYNEQFF. CDR3 DNA: TGTGCCAGCAGCTTAGGCCGCGGACGGTACAATGAGCAGTTCTTC.

The chain carries TRBV7-9 and TRBJ1-4; D ambiguous. CDR1 and CDR2 from the germline V gene are SEHNR and FQNEAQ (reference sequence). The CDR3 has 13 residues. The ends were cut back, 7 bases at V and 1 base at J, with 7 bases in the middle. CDR3 bases: TGTGCCAGCACCATGAGAACTAATGAAAAACTGTTTTTT. Its translation: CASTMRTNEKLFF. Full variable domain (missing parts from reference TRBV7-9 and TRBJ1-4): DTGVSQNPRHKITKRGQNVTFRCDPISEHNRLYWYRQTLGQGPEFLTYFQNEAQLEKSRLLSDRFSAERPKGSFSTLEIQRTEQGDSAMYLCASTMRTNEKLFFGSGTQLSVL.

Here the CDR3 DNA reads TGTGCCAGCAGCAGGGCCGGATGGGCGGGGGCCCGGGAGACCCAGTACTTC. Protein sequence: CASSRAGWAGARETQYF. This sequence joins TRBV9 and TRBJ2-5, with D perhaps matching TRBD2 (7 bases). The CDR3 is 17 amino acids. The V gene's germline CDR1 is SGDLS and CDR2 YYNGEE. V was clipped by 4 bases and J by 5 bases, with 24 bases between them.

This clone was seen a few times. V usage is TRBV6-4 and J usage is TRBJ2-2, with D possibly being TRBD1 or TRBD2 (6 bases each). Germline V CDR1 and CDR2: MRHNA, SNTAGT. V was trimmed by 3 bases and J by 4 bases, leaving 15 bases between them. CDR3 length: 16 residues. Written as DNA, the CDR3 is TGTGCCAGCAGTGAATCGACAGGACTACCCACCGGGGAGCTGTTTTTT. It translates to CASSESTGLPTGELFF.